This T cell receptor (beta chain) was found in a study of human T cells and chemical hapten exposure. Regarding the study as a whole: The formation of large CDR3 similarity clusters by expanded TCRs significantly exceeded that of controls.

During construction of the library, unique molecular identifiers were attached to individual cDNA molecules for quantitative, reproducible TCR counting. TCRdb used MiXCR to reprocess the RACE reads, holding one entry per CDR3 protein. The sample records 80,000 to 95,000 distinct CDR3 sequences, approximately 11% being singletons. This clonotype showed up just a few times. Its cognate antigen is unknown. Time point meaning: patch test 1, 2 weeks after DPC sensitization. Treatment noted: therapeutic diphenylcyclopropenone sensitization with weekly scalp DPC. This clonotype originated in a woman in her forties or fifties with alopecia areata. Some clones in this sample may be carry-over from other donors' samples. This material consisted of whole blood, taken in connection with sensitization to the hapten diphenylcyclopropenone (DPC).

For the CDR3, the DNA is TGTGCCAGCCGATCACCCGGACAGCAGAACTATGGCTACACCTTC. Its protein is CASRSPGQQNYGYTF. V gene TRBV6-5 combines with J gene TRBJ1-2; TRBD1 is a possible D gene (6 bases). V was pared by 8 bases and J by 2 bases, with 18 bases between. Germline V lookup: CDR1 MNHEY, CDR2 SVGAGI. The CDR3 totals 15 residues.